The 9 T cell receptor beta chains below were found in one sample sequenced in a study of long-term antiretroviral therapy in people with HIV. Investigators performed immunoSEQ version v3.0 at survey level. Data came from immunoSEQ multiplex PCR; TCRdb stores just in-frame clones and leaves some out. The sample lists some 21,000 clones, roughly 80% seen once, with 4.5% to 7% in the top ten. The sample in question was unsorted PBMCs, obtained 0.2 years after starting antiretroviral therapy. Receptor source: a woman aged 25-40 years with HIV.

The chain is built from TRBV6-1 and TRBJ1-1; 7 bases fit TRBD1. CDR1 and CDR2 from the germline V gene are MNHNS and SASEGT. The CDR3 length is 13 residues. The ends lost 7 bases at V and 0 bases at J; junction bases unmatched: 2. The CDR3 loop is CASTTGVNTEAFF. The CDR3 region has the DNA TGTGCCAGCACTACAGGGGTGAACACTGAAGCTTTCTTT.

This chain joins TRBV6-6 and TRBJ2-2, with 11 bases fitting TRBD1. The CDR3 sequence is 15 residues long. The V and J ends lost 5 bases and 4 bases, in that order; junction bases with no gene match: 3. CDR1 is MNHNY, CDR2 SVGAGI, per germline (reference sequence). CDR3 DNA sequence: TGTGCCAGCAGTCTTGGGACAGGGGGCACCGGGGAGCTGTTTTTT. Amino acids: CASSLGTGGTGELFF.

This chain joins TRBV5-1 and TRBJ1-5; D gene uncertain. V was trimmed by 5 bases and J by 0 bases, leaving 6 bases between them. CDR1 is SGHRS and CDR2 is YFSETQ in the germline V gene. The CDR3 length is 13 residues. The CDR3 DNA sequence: TGCGCCAGCAGGCCAGATAGCAATCAGCCCCAGCATTTT. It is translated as CASRPDSNQPQHF.

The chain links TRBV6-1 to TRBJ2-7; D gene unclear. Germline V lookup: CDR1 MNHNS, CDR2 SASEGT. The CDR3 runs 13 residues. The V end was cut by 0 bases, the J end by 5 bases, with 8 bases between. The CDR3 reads CASSEALRHEQYF. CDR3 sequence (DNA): TGTGCCAGCAGTGAAGCGCTTCGACACGAGCAGTACTTC.

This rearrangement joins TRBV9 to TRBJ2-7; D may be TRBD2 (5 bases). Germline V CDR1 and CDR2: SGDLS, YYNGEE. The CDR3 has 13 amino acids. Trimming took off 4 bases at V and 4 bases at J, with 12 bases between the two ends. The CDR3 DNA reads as TGTGCCAGCAGCCCTAGCAGTCTATACGAGCAGTACTTC. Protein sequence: CASSPSSLYEQYF. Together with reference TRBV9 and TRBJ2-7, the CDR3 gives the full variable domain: DSGVTQTPKHLITATGQRVTLRCSPRSGDLSVYWYQQSLDQGLQFLIQYYNGEERAKGNILERFSAQQFPDLHSELNLSSLELGDSALYFCASSPSSLYEQYFGPGTRLTVT.

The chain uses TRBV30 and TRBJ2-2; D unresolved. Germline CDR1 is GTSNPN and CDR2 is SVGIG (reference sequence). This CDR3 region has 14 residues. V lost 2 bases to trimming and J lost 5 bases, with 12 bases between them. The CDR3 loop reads CAWSQGSVTGELFF. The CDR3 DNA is TGTGCCTGGAGTCAAGGATCGGTGACCGGGGAGCTGTTTTTT.

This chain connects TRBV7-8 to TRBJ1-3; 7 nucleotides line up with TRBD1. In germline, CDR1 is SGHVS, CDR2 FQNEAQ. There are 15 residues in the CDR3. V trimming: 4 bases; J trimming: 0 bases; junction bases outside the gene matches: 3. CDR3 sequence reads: CASSSDRTSGNTIYF. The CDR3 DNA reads TGTGCCAGCAGCTCGGACAGGACCTCTGGAAACACCATATATTTT.

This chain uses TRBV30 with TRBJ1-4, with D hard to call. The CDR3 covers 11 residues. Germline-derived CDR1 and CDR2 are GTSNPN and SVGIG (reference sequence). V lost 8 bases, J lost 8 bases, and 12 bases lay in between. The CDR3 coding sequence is TGTGCCGGCTCCGAACGAGAAAAACTGTTTTTT. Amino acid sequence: CAGSEREKLFF.

In DNA form, the CDR3 reads TGTGCCAGTAGCCGGGACAGGGGTGGCGAGCAGTACGTC. Translation gives CASSRDRGGEQYV. The chain employs TRBV19 and TRBJ2-7, with TRBD1 matching 10 bases. With 6 bases clipped from V and 6 bases from J, the junction kept 5 bases outside the gene matches. Germline loops: CDR1 LNHDA, CDR2 SQIVND (reference sequence). CDR3 length: 13 residues.